This TCR beta chain was retrieved from a study of cytomegalovirus exposure and HLA in healthy donors. PCR was performed using 60 Vbeta and 13 Jbeta primers. Assay: immunoSEQ multiplex PCR; the TCRdb copy retains only in-frame clones and omits some. The repertoire has 100,000 or so clones, 75% of them found once; the top ten carry more than 4.5%. This clone came up once. Trimming pared 9 bases from V and 3 bases from J, leaving 21 bases between. CDR3 length: 15 amino acids. Germline assignment: CDR1 SGHRS and CDR2 YFSETQ. This rearrangement joins TRBV5-1 to TRBJ2-5; the D gene is possibly TRBD2 (6 bases). Sequenced: PBMCs. The receptor was derived from a woman in her late teens or twenties in good health and CMV-seropositive. In DNA form, the CDR3 reads TGCGCCATCTGTCTGGAGGTTAGCGGAAAAGAGACCCAGTACTTC. The encoded protein is CAICLEVSGKETQYF. Based on the CDR3 plus reference TRBV5-1 and TRBJ2-5, the full variable domain is KAGVTQTPRYLIKTRGQQVTLSCSPISGHRSVSWYQQTPGQGLQFLFEYFSETQRNKGNFPGRFSGRQFSNSRSEMNVSTLELGDSALYLCAICLEVSGKETQYFGPGTRLLVL.